This TCR beta chain was identified during a study of blood T cell repertoires in COVID-19. The wider study: Researchers got acute and convalescent COVID-19 samples from the United States, Italy and Spain.

The cohort comprised adults aged about 18 to 90 years residing in about two dozen US areas. Participants were placed into cohorts based on the clinical history they reported. Resolution of symptoms, clearance, or two negative PCRs was present in recovered Cohort 3 donors. TCRdb keeps only in-frame clones here, not all; method: immunoSEQ multiplex PCR. The sample holds some 200,000 clones; about 87% are singletons and the top ten take roughly 2.8%. Germline CDR1 MRHNA, CDR2 SNTAGT. CDR3 length: 12 residues. Trimming cost V 6 bases and J 5 bases; bases outside gene matches: 2. The sequence was collected from a woman aged 25 to 39 who had recovered from COVID-19. The specimen was PBMCs or T cells enriched from blood (not recorded which). The J gene is TRBJ2-3, the V gene TRBV6-4, with 7 bases matching TRBD2. The CDR3 region is CASSPGGDTQYF. CDR3 bases: TGTGCCAGCAGCCCGGGGGGAGATACGCAGTATTTT.